This is a list of T cell receptor beta chains from one sample in a study of blood T cell repertoires in COVID-19. The table came from immunoSEQ multiplex PCR; TCRdb's copy has only in-frame clones and leaves some out. Of nearly 350,000 clones listed, roughly 89% were seen once; the top ten hold 2.5% to 4%. The sequenced sample consisted of peripheral blood. The receptors come from a woman in her late teens or twenties who had recovered from COVID-19. CDR3s include the opening cysteine and the closing phenylalanine or tryptophan. Fields, in order: J gene, V gene, D gene, clone size, CDR3 protein, CDR3 DNA. The D gene is left open where the match is weak. Size is stated for part of the rows, as once, few or many counts, or as a class when the clone is expanded.

TRBJ1-2	TRBV6-5	TRBD1	NA	CASSPQGFSYGYTF	TGTGCCAGCAGCCCACAGGGGTTCTCCTATGGCTACACCTTC
TRBJ1-2	TRBV7-9	TRBD1	NA	CASSFPDRGPGYTF	TGTGCCAGCAGCTTTCCGGACAGGGGGCCTGGCTACACCTTC
TRBJ1-2	TRBV30	TRBD1	NA	CAWTNTGAPPGYTF	TGTGCCTGGACCAACACAGGGGCCCCACCTGGCTACACCTTC
TRBJ2-1	TRBV29-1	TRBD1	NA	CSVEDPGQGIEQFF	TGCAGCGTTGAAGACCCGGGACAGGGTATTGAGCAGTTCTTC
TRBJ2-1	TRBV5-1	NA	NA	CASSRRQSSYNEQFF	TGCGCCAGCAGCCGCCGACAGTCATCCTACAATGAGCAGTTCTTC
TRBJ2-1	TRBV4-1	NA	NA	CASGLSAGFDNEQFF	TGCGCCAGCGGGTTGTCGGCAGGGTTCGACAATGAGCAGTTCTTC
TRBJ2-2	TRBV27	TRBD2	NA	CASSVGTSGTGELFF	TGTGCCAGCAGTGTAGGGACTAGCGGGACCGGGGAGCTGTTTTTT
TRBJ2-1	TRBV29-1	NA	NA	CSVEKGGSGKDEQFF	TGCAGCGTTGAAAAGGGAGGTAGTGGGAAGGATGAGCAGTTCTTC
TRBJ1-2	TRBV7-2	TRBD1	NA	CASSLGGTGTGYTF	TGTGCCAGCAGCTTAGGCGGGACAGGGACTGGCTACACCTTC
TRBJ2-3	TRBV27	NA	NA	CASSSRFSTDTQYF	TGTGCCAGCAGTTCTAGGTTTAGCACAGATACGCAGTATTTT
TRBJ1-1	TRBV28	TRBD1	NA	CASSVGQGAEAFF	TGTGCCAGCAGTGTCGGACAGGGCGCTGAAGCTTTCTTT
TRBJ2-3	TRBV29-1	TRBD2	NA	CSVPIGTSGYTDTQYF	TGCAGCGTACCCATAGGGACTAGCGGGTACACAGATACGCAGTATTTT
TRBJ2-1	TRBV5-4	TRBD2	NA	CASSTTSGSSYNEQFF	TGTGCCAGCAGCACGACTAGCGGGAGCTCCTACAATGAGCAGTTCTTC
TRBJ2-1	TRBV1	NA	NA	CTSRLAGNEQFF	TGCACCAGCAGACTAGCTGGTAATGAGCAGTTCTTC
TRBJ1-5	TRBV19	NA	NA	CASSLRPRQPQHF	TGTGCCAGTAGTCTCCGTCCCAGGCAGCCCCAGCATTTT
TRBJ2-3	TRBV7-2	TRBD2	NA	CASSFSTAGGSTDTQYF	TGTGCCAGCAGCTTTTCAACAGCGGGAGGGAGCACAGATACGCAGTATTTT
TRBJ1-6	TRBV6-5	NA	NA	CASSYTQSPLHF	TGTGCCAGCAGTTACACACAGTCACCCCTCCACTTT
TRBJ1-1	TRBV19	TRBD1	NA	CASRGTGITEAFF	TGTGCCAGTAGAGGGACAGGGATCACTGAAGCTTTCTTT
TRBJ2-5	TRBV10-3	NA	NA	CAISDQRAGETQYF	TGTGCCATCAGTGACCAGAGGGCCGGGGAGACCCAGTACTTC
TRBJ2-2	TRBV5-1	TRBD2	NA	CASRPAGGTTGELFF	TGCGCCAGCAGACCGGCGGGAGGGACCACCGGGGAGCTGTTTTTT
TRBJ2-1	TRBV18	NA	NA	CASSPPNGVYNEQFF	TGTGCCAGCTCACCACCTAACGGGGTTTACAATGAGCAGTTCTTC
TRBJ2-1	TRBV9	TRBD2	NA	CASSVVASGDNEQFF	TGTGCCAGCAGCGTAGTGGCTAGCGGAGACAATGAGCAGTTCTTC
TRBJ2-2	TRBV3-1/TRBV3-2	TRBD2	NA	CASSQHHGGRAGTGELFF	TGTGCCAGCAGCCAACATCATGGCGGGAGGGCGGGGACCGGGGAGCTGTTTTTT
TRBJ1-1	TRBV30	NA	NA	CAWQPGGPDTEAFF	TGTGCCTGGCAACCGGGGGGGCCGGACACTGAAGCTTTCTTT
TRBJ1-2	TRBV21-1	NA	NA	CASSRKQGEDGYTF	TGTGCCAGCAGCAGAAAACAGGGAGAAGATGGCTACACCTTC
TRBJ2-5	TRBV30	NA	NA	CAWSSRETQYF	TGTGCCTGGAGTTCTAGGGAGACCCAGTACTTC
TRBJ2-1	TRBV7-8	NA	NA	CASSLPIDGSYNEQFF	TGTGCCAGCAGCCTGCCGATAGACGGGTCCTACAATGAGCAGTTCTTC
TRBJ2-1	TRBV9	TRBD2	NA	CASSQKAGGLAANEQFF	TGTGCCAGCAGCCAGAAGGCGGGTGGACTAGCGGCCAATGAGCAGTTCTTC
TRBJ2-1	TRBV3-1/TRBV3-2	TRBD2	once	CASSQDLRLGGEEDNEQFF	TGTGCCAGCAGCCAAGATCTAAGACTTGGGGGGGAGGAGGACAATGAGCAGTTCTTC
TRBJ2-3	TRBV5-1	NA	once	CASSLAITSTDTQYF	TGCGCCAGCAGCTTAGCCATAACTAGCACAGATACGCAGTATTTT
TRBJ1-2	TRBV4-3	NA	once	CASSQDRDGIGYTF	TGCGCCAGCAGCCAAGATCGTGACGGGATAGGCTACACCTTC
TRBJ2-2	TRBV5-1	TRBD2	NA	CASRSMGGPNSGELFF	TGCGCCAGCAGGTCCATGGGAGGGCCGAATTCCGGGGAGCTGTTTTTT
TRBJ2-3	TRBV11-2	NA	NA	CASTATDTQYF	TGTGCCAGCACCGCGACAGATACGCAGTATTTT
TRBJ2-4	TRBV23-1	NA	NA	CASSLKWWPKNIQYF	TGCGCCAGCAGTCTGAAATGGTGGCCCAAAAACATTCAGTACTTC
TRBJ1-4	TRBV7-9	NA	NA	CASSRRATNEKLFF	TGTGCCAGCAGCCGTCGGGCAACTAATGAAAAACTGTTTTTT
TRBJ2-1	TRBV19	TRBD2	NA	CASSIGLAGGHNEQFF	TGTGCCAGTAGTATCGGACTAGCGGGAGGACACAATGAGCAGTTCTTC
TRBJ1-2	TRBV5-1	TRBD1	NA	CASSLDRGGPNYGYTF	TGCGCCAGCAGCTTGGACAGGGGGGGACCTAACTATGGCTACACCTTC
TRBJ1-6	TRBV14	NA	NA	CASSQGQGGNSPLHF	TGTGCCAGCAGCCAAGGACAAGGGGGAAATTCACCCCTCCACTTT
TRBJ1-2	TRBV27	NA	NA	CASSKTGFNYGYTF	TGTGCCAGCAGCAAGACAGGATTTAACTATGGCTACACCTTC
TRBJ1-6	TRBV27	NA	NA	CASSPRVRQESSYNSPLHF	TGTGCCAGCAGTCCTAGGGTCCGACAGGAGAGCTCCTATAATTCACCCCTCCACTTT
TRBJ1-3	TRBV15	NA	NA	CATRLSSGNTIYF	TGTGCCACCAGACTGTCCTCTGGAAACACCATATATTTT
TRBJ1-3	TRBV18	TRBD1	NA	CASSPSGTGASGGNTIYF	TGTGCCAGCTCACCCTCCGGGACAGGGGCGTCTGGTGGAAACACCATATATTTT
TRBJ2-5	TRBV7-2	TRBD2	NA	CASSLTGSGSRETQYF	TGTGCCAGCAGCTTAACCGGTAGCGGGAGTAGGGAGACCCAGTACTTC
TRBJ1-2	TRBV10-3	NA	many	CAISDQAGDRGYTF	TGTGCCATCAGTGACCAGGCAGGGGATAGGGGCTACACCTTC
TRBJ2-1	TRBV6-2/TRBV6-3	TRBD2	NA	CASSQLAGGGNEQFF	TGTGCCAGCAGCCAACTAGCGGGAGGAGGCAATGAGCAGTTCTTC
TRBJ2-1	TRBV5-1	TRBD2	NA	CASTAGGFSSYNEQFF	TGCGCCAGCACCGCGGGAGGGTTCAGCTCCTACAATGAGCAGTTCTTC
TRBJ2-6	TRBV6-6	NA	few	CASSSQGSGANVLTF	TGTGCCAGCAGTTCACAGGGTTCGGGGGCCAACGTCCTGACTTTC
TRBJ2-3	TRBV10-3	NA	NA	CAISDPPGTDTQYF	TGTGCCATCAGTGACCCGCCAGGCACAGATACGCAGTATTTT
TRBJ1-5	TRBV28	NA	NA	CASSLGGAQPQHF	TGTGCCAGCAGTTTAGGAGGTGCGCAGCCCCAGCATTTT
TRBJ2-2	TRBV15	NA	NA	CATSRKTGGATGELFF	TGTGCCACCAGCAGAAAAACAGGGGGGGCCACCGGGGAGCTGTTTTTT
TRBJ2-5	TRBV10-2	NA	NA	CASSGSYQETQYF	TGCGCCAGTTCCGGGTCGTACCAAGAGACCCAGTACTTC
TRBJ1-1	TRBV27	NA	NA	CASVGAGNTEAFF	TGTGCCAGCGTAGGGGCCGGTAACACTGAAGCTTTCTTT
TRBJ2-3	TRBV19	TRBD2	NA	CASSTLAGRPDTQYF	TGTGCCAGTAGTACCTTAGCGGGACGGCCAGATACGCAGTATTTT